This T cell receptor beta chain was profiled in a study of CD8+CD57+ T cells in acquired aplastic anemia. Profiles of TCR beta VDJ and CDR3 were generated from a genomic DNA template. TCRdb re-analysed the reads in MiXCR, keeping a single row per CDR3 protein. The top ten clones hold under 3.5% of a sample with about 180,000 distinct CDR3 sequences, approximately 49% of them seen once. Germline V CDR1 and CDR2: DFQATT, SNEGSKA (reference sequence). CDR3 length: 13 residues. With V trimmed by 5 bases and J by 3 bases, 7 bases remained unmatched. Points from the study as a whole: Twenty-nine CD8+ CDR3 sequences were shared between patients and controls.

Remarks on this clonotype: Its antigen is not known.

Sequenced material: sorted CD4+, CD8+, or CD8+CD57+ T cells (not recorded which) from PBMCs. This clonotype was sampled from a human donor in good health. The chain uses TRBV20-1 and TRBJ2-7; 7 bases are a match to TRBD1. This CDR3 is CSAGETGSYEQYF. CDR3 coding DNA: TGCAGTGCTGGGGAGACAGGGAGCTACGAGCAGTACTTC.